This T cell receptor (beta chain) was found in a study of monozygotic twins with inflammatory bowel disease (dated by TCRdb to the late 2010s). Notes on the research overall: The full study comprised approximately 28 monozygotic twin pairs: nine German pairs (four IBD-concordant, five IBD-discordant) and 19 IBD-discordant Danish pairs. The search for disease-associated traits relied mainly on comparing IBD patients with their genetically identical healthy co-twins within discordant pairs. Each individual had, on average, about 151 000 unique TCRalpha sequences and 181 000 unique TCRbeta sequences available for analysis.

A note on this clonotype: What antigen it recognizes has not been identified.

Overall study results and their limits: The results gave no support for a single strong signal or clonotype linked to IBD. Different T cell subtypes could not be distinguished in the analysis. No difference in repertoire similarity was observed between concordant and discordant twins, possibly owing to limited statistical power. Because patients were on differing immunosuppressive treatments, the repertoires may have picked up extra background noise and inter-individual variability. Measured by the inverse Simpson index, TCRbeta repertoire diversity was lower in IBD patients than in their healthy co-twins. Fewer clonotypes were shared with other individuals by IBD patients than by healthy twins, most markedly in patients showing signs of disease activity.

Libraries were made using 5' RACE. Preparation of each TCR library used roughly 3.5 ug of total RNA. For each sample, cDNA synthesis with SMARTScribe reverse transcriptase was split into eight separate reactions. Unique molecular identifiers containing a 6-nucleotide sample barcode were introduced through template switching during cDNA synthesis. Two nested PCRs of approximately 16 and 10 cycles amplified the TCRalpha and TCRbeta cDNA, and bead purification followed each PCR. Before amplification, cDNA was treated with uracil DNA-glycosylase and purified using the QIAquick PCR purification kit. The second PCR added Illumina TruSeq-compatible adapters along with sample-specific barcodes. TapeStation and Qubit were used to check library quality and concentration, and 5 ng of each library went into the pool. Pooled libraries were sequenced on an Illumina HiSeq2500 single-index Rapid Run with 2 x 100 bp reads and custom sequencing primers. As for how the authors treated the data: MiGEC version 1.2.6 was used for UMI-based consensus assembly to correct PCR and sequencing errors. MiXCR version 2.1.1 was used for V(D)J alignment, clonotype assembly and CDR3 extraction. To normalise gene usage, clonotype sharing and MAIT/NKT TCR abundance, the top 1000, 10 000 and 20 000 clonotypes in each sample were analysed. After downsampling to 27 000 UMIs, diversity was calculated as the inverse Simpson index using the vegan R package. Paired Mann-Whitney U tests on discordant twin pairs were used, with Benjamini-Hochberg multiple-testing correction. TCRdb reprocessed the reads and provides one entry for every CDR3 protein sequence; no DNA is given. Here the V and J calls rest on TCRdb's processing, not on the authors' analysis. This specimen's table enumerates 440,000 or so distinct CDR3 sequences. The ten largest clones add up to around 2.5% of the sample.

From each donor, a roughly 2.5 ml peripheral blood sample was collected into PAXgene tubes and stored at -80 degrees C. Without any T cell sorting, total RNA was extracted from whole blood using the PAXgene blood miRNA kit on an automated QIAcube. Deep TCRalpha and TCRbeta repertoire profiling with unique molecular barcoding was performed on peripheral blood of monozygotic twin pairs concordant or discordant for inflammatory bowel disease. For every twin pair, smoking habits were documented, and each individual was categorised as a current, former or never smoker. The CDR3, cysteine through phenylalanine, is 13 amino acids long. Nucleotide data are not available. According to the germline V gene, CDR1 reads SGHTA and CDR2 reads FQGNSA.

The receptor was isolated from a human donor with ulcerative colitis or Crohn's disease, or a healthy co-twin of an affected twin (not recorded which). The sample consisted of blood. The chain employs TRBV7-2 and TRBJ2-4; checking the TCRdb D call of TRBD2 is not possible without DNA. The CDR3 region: CASSGGGLNIQYF. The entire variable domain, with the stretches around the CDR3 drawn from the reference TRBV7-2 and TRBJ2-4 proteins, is GAGVSQSPSNKVTEKGKDVELRCDPISGHTALYWYRQSLGQGLEFLIYFQGNSAPDKSGLPSDRFSAERTGGSVSTLTIQRTQQEDSAVYLCASSGGGLNIQYFGAGTRLSVL.